The 7 T cell receptor beta chains reported below all come from one sample, sequenced in a study of cytomegalovirus exposure and HLA in healthy donors. Researchers ran the PCR with 60 Vbeta and 13 Jbeta primers. The method was immunoSEQ multiplex PCR; TCRdb's version includes in-frame clones alone and lacks a portion of them. The top ten clones hold 5.6% of a sample with 150,000 to 180,000 clones, more than 70% of them seen once. Sequenced input: PBMCs. The receptors here all came from a woman between 35 and 50 years old in good health and CMV-seropositive.

Details on this clone: One end of the junction does not line up with germline, which may come from a read error. The chain has TRBV5-4 and TRBJ1-2; a possible D gene is TRBD1 (6 bases). Germline V gene lookup returns CDR1 SGHNT and CDR2 YYREEE (reference sequence). This CDR3 spans 14 amino acids. In DNA, the CDR3 is TGTGCCGGCAGCTTGGCGGGGGGCCCCGGCGGCTACACCTTC. Translating gives CAGSLAGGPGGYTF.

On this clone itself: No conserved phenylalanine or tryptophan is present at the end of the CDR3, so a read error is the likely explanation. Because the CDR3's place on the DNA is in doubt, the DNA is left out and the CDR3 is given as listed by TCRdb. The chain couples TRBV27 to TRBJ2-3; TRBD2, as called in the table, went unchecked against the DNA. The CDR3 spans 12 amino acids, including both terminal residues. Per germline, CDR1 MNHEY and CDR2 SMNVEV (reference sequence). CDR3 loop: CASSPRRGSFIL.

The V and J genes are TRBV19 and TRBJ2-7, with TRBD1 matching over 10 bases. After removal of 7 bases from V and 3 bases from J, the junction contained 9 bases not matched to a gene. The CDR3 is made up of 15 amino acids. Germline loops: CDR1 LNHDA, CDR2 SQIVND (reference sequence). CDR3 residues: CASNQPGQGIYEQYF. DNA for the CDR3: TGTGCCAGTAACCAACCGGGACAGGGGATCTACGAGCAGTACTTC. The full variable domain, with the rest looked up from reference TRBV19 and TRBJ2-7, is DGGITQSPKYLFRKEGQNVTLSCEQNLNHDAMYWYRQDPGQGLRLIYYSQIVNDFQKGDIAEGYSVSREKKESFPLTVTSAQKNPTAFYLCASNQPGQGIYEQYFGPGTRLTVT.

V usage is TRBV15 and J usage is TRBJ2-7, with D unclear. Germline-derived CDR1 and CDR2 are LNHNV and YYDKDF (reference sequence). With 0 bases removed from V and 0 bases from J, the gap between germline ends came to 9 bases. The CDR3 consists of 15 residues. CDR3 DNA sequence: TGTGCCACCAGCAGAGATCGGCAGGTCTCCTACGAGCAGTACTTC. Amino acid sequence: CATSRDRQVSYEQYF.

The rearrangement joins TRBV19 to TRBJ2-7, with 9 bases identical to TRBD1. Looked up from germline, CDR1 is LNHDA and CDR2 is SQIVND (reference sequence). The CDR3 is 13 amino acids. V was pared by 9 bases and J by 2 bases, with 5 bases of the junction left unmatched. CDR3 nucleotide sequence: TGTGCCAGCATTGGACAGGGGACCTACGAGCAGTACTTC. The encoded protein is CASIGQGTYEQYF.

The chain recombines TRBV11-3 with TRBJ2-1, with 11 bases that match TRBD2. Germline V gene lookup returns CDR1 SGHNT and CDR2 YENEEA. CDR3 size: 15 residues. V dropped 4 bases and J dropped 3; count of bases not matched to a gene: 2. CDR3 nucleotide sequence: TGTGCCAGCAGCTCCGGGACTAGCGGCTACAATGAGCAGTTCTTC. Translated: CASSSGTSGYNEQFF.

This sequence joins TRBV11-2 and TRBJ2-1; 10 bases map to TRBD2. This CDR3 spans 18 amino acids. CDR1 is SGHAT and CDR2 is FQNNGV in the germline V gene. V lost 0 bases to trimming and J lost 2 bases; unmatched junction nucleotides: 7. DNA of the CDR3: TGTGCCAGCAGCTTAGAGCCGGGACTAGCGATTGCCTACAATGAGCAGTTCTTC. Translating gives CASSLEPGLAIAYNEQFF. The full variable domain, in which reference TRBV11-2 and TRBJ2-1 provide the parts outside the CDR3, is EAGVAQSPRYKIIEKRQSVAFWCNPISGHATLYWYQQILGQGPKLLIQFQNNGVVDDSQLPKDRFSAERLKGVDSTLKIQPAKLEDSAVYLCASSLEPGLAIAYNEQFFGPGTRLTVL.